This is a list of T cell receptor beta chains from one sample in a study of long-term antiretroviral therapy in people with HIV. Some clones are missing from TCRdb's copy, which holds only in-frame ones; the method was immunoSEQ multiplex PCR. This sample has about 32,000 clones, with approximately 85% found just once. This material consisted of unsorted PBMCs, taken 2.2 years after starting antiretroviral therapy. These receptors all come from a man between 18 and 35 years old with HIV. Both conserved end residues are part of each CDR3. Size is omitted from some rows. Given values are once, few, many or a class for expanded clones.

v_call,clone_size,cdr3_aa
TRBV27,few,CASSFGGGAYEQYF
TRBV28,few,CASSFHRGPNQPQHF
TRBV7-9,-,CASSFPSEAGSPRGEQFF
TRBV19,-,CASNDRGGVYEQYF
TRBV7-8,-,CASSPRGGVITITGELFF
TRBV25-1,-,CASSEYPNTEAFF
TRBV7-8,-,CASSATDESETQYF
TRBV5-1,once,CASSYAPLRETQYF
TRBV6-5,-,CASSPTTGSSYEQYF
TRBV15,-,CATTRWSGGGTETQYF
TRBV4-2,-,CASSQDFREQGGETQYF
TRBV4-1,-,CASSQVRAEQYF
TRBV30,-,CAWSVGGGGEKLFF
TRBV28,few,CASSWTLGGYGYTF
TRBV11-2,-,CASSLGWAGAGDTQYF
TRBV4-2,-,CASRQVSGNTIYF
TRBV5-1,-,CASSSFLNRGSTDTQYF
TRBV7-2,-,CASSPRDSHYGYTF
TRBV5-6,-,CASSQPGLAGDTQYF
TRBV5-4,-,CASSPDRGEEKLFF
TRBV6-5,-,CASSTGPLGTEAFF
TRBV4-1,medium-sized,CASSQEAAGKSQETQYF
TRBV23-1,-,CASSQWGYSYNEQFF
TRBV10-3,-,CAISRMGLAGGPGTGELFF
TRBV15,-,CATSRDRASGDYTF
TRBV5-1,-,CASSLGTGPTGVDGYTF
TRBV4-1,-,CASSQQSGGNGYTF
TRBV7-2,few,CASSLTSNYGYTF
TRBV2,once,CASGGTEAFF
TRBV4-3,-,CASSLNRGGDTQYF
TRBV6-5,-,CASGSVAQYF
TRBV7-9,once,CASSLGTGDQSGYTF
TRBV10-3,-,CAISSRDAPRLAGGDEQFF
TRBV10-1,-,CASSESIKAGYEQFF
TRBV6-6,-,CASSRDSYNEQFF
TRBV2,-,CASSGAARQWQYF
TRBV6-5,-,CASSPLAGGNQPQHF
TRBV29-1,-,CSVEDPQGANYEQYF
TRBV2,-,CASSLAFSGNTIYF
TRBV4-2,few,CASSQDYEGGGYGYTF
TRBV27,-,CASRGQGAGLNEQYF
TRBV7-9,-,CASSRQGAFYNEQFF
TRBV6-6,-,CASSYALTGNQHF
TRBV11-2,-,CASSWIPDTQYF
TRBV19,-,CASSIARTGTYEQYF
TRBV30,-,CAWKRTDLINEKLFF
TRBV6-5,-,CASSYVGEGTEAFF